Shown below are 29 T cell receptor beta chains from a single sample sequenced in a study of CD8+ T cells in alopecia areata. Treatment denoted: oral pan-JAK inhibitor, 5-10 mg twice daily. Following extraction, RNA underwent reverse transcription to cDNA, which served as the sequencing template. Profiling relied on immunoSEQ multiplex PCR, and the TCRdb table lists in-frame clones only, not all of them. The table records about 200,000 clones, over 60% of them present only once. The source material was CD4+ T cells sorted from blood, sampled at week 4, from a patient treated with tofacitinib. These receptors all stem from a human donor with alopecia areata.

The V gene is TRBV4-1, the J gene TRBJ2-7; D possibly corresponds to TRBD1 (6 bases). The CDR3 is 15 residues long. Between the trimmed V and J ends, which lost 0 bases and 2 bases, there was a span of 11 bases. CDR1 is MGHRA and CDR2 is YSYEKL in the germline V gene. For the CDR3, the DNA is TGCGCCAGCAGCCAAGAGGTGACAGGCCCCTACGAGCAGTACTTC. It is translated as CASSQEVTGPYEQYF.

The chain joins TRBV7-2 to TRBJ2-1; D remains unclear. V was cut by 2 bases and J by 8 bases, with 13 bases left in between. Germline CDR1 and CDR2: SGHTA and FQGNSA. The CDR3 runs 14 residues. CDR3 amino acids: CASSLNHGLDEQFF. The CDR3 DNA is TGTGCCAGCAGCTTAAATCATGGGCTTGATGAGCAGTTCTTC.

This clone was counted only a few times. The J gene is TRBJ2-1, the V gene TRBV29-1; the D gene is possibly TRBD2 (6 bases). This CDR3 is 13 amino acids long. Trimming removed 7 bases from V and 7 bases from J, with 17 bases in between. Germline V gives CDR1 SQVTM, CDR2 ANQGSEA. The CDR3 loop reads CSALRGGGNEQFF. In nucleotides, the CDR3 is TGCAGCGCCTTGCGGGGAGGAGGTAATGAGCAGTTCTTC.

This clone was found many times. The V and J genes are TRBV7-2 and TRBJ2-2; D gene ambiguous. This CDR3 contains 12 residues. V was cut by 5 bases and J by 1 base, with 2 bases left in between. Germline CDR1 is SGHTA and CDR2 is FQGNSA. In DNA form, the CDR3 reads TGTGCCAGCAGCGTGAACACCGGGGAGCTGTTTTTT. This sequence encodes CASSVNTGELFF.

The rearrangement links TRBV29-1 to TRBJ1-4, with no clear D. This CDR3 is built from 15 residues. Germline values: CDR1 SQVTM, CDR2 ANQGSEA. Trimming took 7 bases from V and 5 from J, leaving 20 bases between them. CDR3 loop: CSALLVPGSNEKLFF. The DNA of the CDR3 is TGCAGCGCCCTCCTGGTGCCCGGATCGAATGAAAAACTGTTTTTT.

The V and J genes are TRBV5-1 and TRBJ2-5; tentative D call: TRBD2 (5 bases). The V end was cut by 0 bases, the J end by 4 bases, with 13 bases between. Germline CDR1 SGHRS, CDR2 YFSETQ. CDR3 length equals 15 residues. In nucleotides, the CDR3 is TGCGCCAGCAGCTTGGCCACTGGGAGCGGAGAGACCCAGTACTTC. Its translation is CASSLATGSGETQYF.

The V gene is TRBV5-1, the J gene TRBJ2-2; 9 bases fit TRBD2. J gave up 0 bases and V 4 bases, and 7 bases lay outside the gene matches. The CDR3 has 17 amino acids. Germline values: CDR1 SGHRS, CDR2 YFSETQ. The CDR3 nucleotides are TGCGCCAGCAGCAAACAAAGCGGGGGGACGAACACCGGGGAGCTGTTTTTT. This encodes CASSKQSGGTNTGELFF.

This sequence joins TRBV5-1 and TRBJ2-7, with TRBD1 matching over 9 bases. Germline-derived CDR1 and CDR2 are SGHRS and YFSETQ. The V segment lost 2 bases and the J segment 4 bases; nucleotides outside the gene matches: 4. CDR3 length equals 14 residues. CDR3 region: CASSFGQGTYEQYF. For the CDR3, the DNA is TGCGCCAGCAGCTTCGGACAGGGGACGTACGAGCAGTACTTC.

This chain uses TRBV10-3 with TRBJ2-2, with D tentatively TRBD2 (6 bases). The V gene lost 10 bases and the J gene lost 2 bases, with 17 bases spanning the gap. The CDR3 extends over 15 amino acids. In germline, CDR1 is ENHRY, CDR2 SYGVKD. In nucleotides, the CDR3 is TGTGCCACAAAGAGCCGGGACTTAAACACCGGGGAGCTGTTTTTT. As protein: CATKSRDLNTGELFF.

The J gene is TRBJ2-1, the V gene TRBV5-1; TRBD1 aligns across 7 bases. The CDR3 has 14 amino acids. After removal of 5 bases from V and 7 bases from J, the junction contained 9 bases not matched to a gene. Germline V gene lookup returns CDR1 SGHRS and CDR2 YFSETQ. The CDR3 DNA sequence: TGCGCCAGCAGTCACGGACAGGCCTCTAATGAGCAGTTCTTC. Residues: CASSHGQASNEQFF.

This chain links TRBV10-3 with TRBJ2-5; 8 nucleotides match TRBD1. The CDR3 runs 14 residues. Germline CDR1 ENHRY, CDR2 SYGVKD. Germline trimming cut 4 bases from V and 5 bases from J; bases unmatched to any gene: 6. The CDR3 here is CAISGQGSLETQYF. DNA of the CDR3: TGTGCCATCAGTGGACAGGGGAGTCTGGAGACCCAGTACTTC.

This clone was observed a few times. Other nucleotide sequences from this sample produce the same CDR3. The CDR3 nucleotides read TGCGCCAGCAGCTCAAGGGACGGCCAAGAGACCCAGTACTTC. It codes for CASSSRDGQETQYF. The chain joins TRBV5-1 to TRBJ2-5; either TRBD1 or TRBD2 may fit D (5 bases each). The CDR3 runs 14 residues. V lost 3 bases, J lost 1 base, and 10 bases lay in between. Per the germline V gene, CDR1 is SGHRS and CDR2 is YFSETQ.

J is TRBJ2-5 and V is TRBV19; no clear D gene. The CDR3 spans 13 residues. V was cut by 3 bases and J by 4 bases, with 9 bases left in between. The V gene's germline CDR1 is LNHDA and CDR2 SQIVND (reference sequence). The CDR3 sequence: CASSIHRTETQYF. CDR3 nucleotide sequence: TGTGCCAGTAGTATTCATCGGACAGAGACCCAGTACTTC.

The rearrangement links TRBV6-5 to TRBJ2-5; D is unresolved. V dropped 9 bases and J dropped 5 bases, with 16 bases sitting between them. Germline values: CDR1 MNHEY, CDR2 SVGAGI. The CDR3 length is 13 residues. For the CDR3, the DNA is TGTGCCAGTTACCGGGCCCTCAGGGAGACCCAGTACTTC. This encodes CASYRALRETQYF.

This clone was seen only a few times. V is TRBV28 and J is TRBJ1-5; maybe TRBD1 (5 bases). Germline-derived CDR1 and CDR2 are MDHEN and SYDVKM. The CDR3 totals 12 residues. Trimming stripped 7 bases from V and 5 bases from J, with 9 bases between. In nucleotides, the CDR3 is TGTGCCAGCACCCTGACAGATCAGCCCCAGCATTTT. Translation: CASTLTDQPQHF.

In this sample, this clone turned up once. This chain joins TRBV5-1 and TRBJ2-3; D is unclear. The CDR3 is 15 residues long. Germline CDR1 SGHRS, CDR2 YFSETQ. V lost 0 bases, J lost 3 bases, and 11 bases lay in between. CDR3 sequence reads: CASSLAGPKTDTQYF. The DNA for the CDR3 is TGCGCCAGCAGCTTGGCCGGGCCGAAGACAGATACGCAGTATTTT. Complete variable domain (other parts from reference TRBV5-1 and TRBJ2-3): KAGVTQTPRYLIKTRGQQVTLSCSPISGHRSVSWYQQTPGQGLQFLFEYFSETQRNKGNFPGRFSGRQFSNSRSEMNVSTLELGDSALYLCASSLAGPKTDTQYFGPGTRLTVL.

V is TRBV4-2 and J is TRBJ2-2; the D call may be TRBD1 or TRBD2 (5 bases each). Trimming shortened V by 4 bases and J by 7 bases, and 25 bases separated the two germline ends. Germline CDR1 is LGHNA and CDR2 is YNFKEQ. The CDR3 spans 18 residues. CDR3 in amino acids: CASSPQVGARRFVGELFF. The CDR3 nucleotides read TGTGCCAGCAGCCCTCAAGTAGGGGCCCGGAGGTTCGTCGGGGAGCTGTTTTTT.

This clone showed up just once. The chain carries TRBV7-2 and TRBJ2-7; TRBD1 aligns across 10 bases. V trimming: 3 bases; J trimming: 5 bases; junction bases outside the gene matches: 1. Germline CDR1 reads SGHTA; CDR2 reads FQGNSA. This CDR3 is built from 13 residues. The DNA of the CDR3 is TGTGCCAGCAGCTTGGACAGGGGGGACGAGCAGTACTTC. Translated, it gives CASSLDRGDEQYF. Supplemented by reference TRBV7-2 and TRBJ2-7, the full variable domain reads GAGVSQSPSNKVTEKGKDVELRCDPISGHTALYWYRQSLGQGLEFLIYFQGNSAPDKSGLPSDRFSAERTGGSVSTLTIQRTQQEDSAVYLCASSLDRGDEQYFGPGTRLTVT.

The chain uses TRBV7-2 and TRBJ1-2; D gene uncertain. V lost 5 bases and J 4 bases, leaving 14 bases between the germline ends. Per the germline V gene, CDR1 is SGHTA and CDR2 is FQGNSA. The CDR3 totals 14 residues. CDR3 protein: CASSGLGVSYGYTF. CDR3 bases: TGTGCCAGCAGCGGCCTCGGGGTTAGCTATGGCTACACCTTC.

The chain joins TRBV5-1 to TRBJ1-2; possible D gene TRBD1, 5 bases. Germline CDR1 is SGHRS and CDR2 is YFSETQ. The CDR3 has 14 amino acids. The ends were cut back, 4 bases at V and 2 bases at J, with 12 bases in the middle. The chain's CDR3 is CASSAGTHNYGYTF. The CDR3 coding sequence is TGCGCCAGCAGCGCCGGGACCCACAACTATGGCTACACCTTC.

The chain recombines TRBV27 with TRBJ1-2; 10 bases are shared with TRBD1. Germline CDR1 is MNHEY and CDR2 is SMNVEV (reference sequence). The CDR3 sequence is 14 residues long. With V trimmed by 7 bases and J by 4 bases, 6 bases remained unmatched. The CDR3 nucleotides read TGTGCCAGCACCCCGACAGGGGGCGGCTATGGCTACACCTTC. Protein sequence: CASTPTGGGYGYTF.

This chain uses TRBV19 with TRBJ1-1, with 11 bases matching TRBD1. The germline CDR1 and CDR2 sequences are LNHDA and SQIVND (reference sequence). The CDR3 has 15 residues. V shed 7 bases and J 8 bases; nucleotides not matched to a gene: 12. The CDR3 DNA reads as TGTGCCAGTACCCCCGCCGCCGGGACAGGGGGAGAAGCTTTCTTT. This encodes CASTPAAGTGGEAFF.

This clone was picked up one time. This sequence joins TRBV30 and TRBJ2-5; the match to TRBD2 covers 9 bases. The J segment lost 4 bases and the V segment lost 6 bases, leaving 9 bases of the junction unmatched. The CDR3 has 14 residues. Germline CDR1 is GTSNPN and CDR2 is SVGIG (reference sequence). This CDR3 reads CACRREGYGETQYF. CDR3 in DNA: TGTGCCTGTCGGCGGGAGGGATATGGAGAGACCCAGTACTTC.

Note on this clone: A much larger clone differs from this one at a single base, so this may be a read error. Other DNA sequences within the sample encode an identical CDR3. The chain links TRBV5-1 to TRBJ1-2; no definite D call. Germline CDR1 is SGHRS and CDR2 is YFSETQ. The CDR3 consists of 14 residues. Trimming left V 4 bases short and J 8 bases short, with 18 bases between. CDR3 in DNA: TGCGCCAGCAGCCTGGTAACCGGGGAAGGAGGCTACACCTTC. This translates into CASSLVTGEGGYTF.

The chain employs TRBV7-2 and TRBJ1-5, with 7 bases aligning to TRBD1. The CDR3 sequence is 15 residues long. CDR1 is SGHTA, CDR2 FQGNSA, per germline. The trim removed 0 bases at V and 6 bases at J, leaving 5 bases unmatched. CDR3 in amino acids: CASSLAPGGVQPQHF. CDR3 in DNA: TGTGCCAGCAGCTTAGCACCAGGGGGTGTTCAGCCCCAGCATTTT.

The CDR3: CASSLTSPSEQFF. CDR3 coding DNA: TGTGCCAGCAGCCTGACTAGCCCCAGTGAGCAGTTCTTC. This chain uses TRBV5-6 with TRBJ2-1, with TRBD2 matching 7 bases. The V and J ends lost 4 bases and 9 bases, in that order; junction bases with no gene match: 7. CDR3 size: 13 residues. From germline, CDR1 is SGHDT and CDR2 YYEEEE.

The rearrangement joins TRBV5-1 to TRBJ2-6, with unresolved D. V was cut by 3 bases and J by 2 bases, with 6 bases left in between. Germline CDR1 reads SGHRS; CDR2 reads YFSETQ. This CDR3 comprises 14 residues. CDR3 nucleotides: TGCGCCAGCAGCTATGACCCTGGGGCCAACGTCCTGACTTTC. Translated: CASSYDPGANVLTF.

The chain is built from TRBV30 and TRBJ2-1; D unclear. Trimming cost V 8 bases and J 6 bases, with 14 bases left between them. CDR1 GTSNPN and CDR2 SVGIG come from the germline V gene (reference sequence). CDR3 size: 12 residues. CDR3 sequence: CAGSRGSNEQFF. The CDR3 coding sequence is TGTGCCGGATCTAGAGGAAGCAATGAGCAGTTCTTC.

This clone has a handful of counts. Here the CDR3 DNA reads TGTGCCAGCAGTTCCGCGGGACAGAATTCTAACTATGGCTACACCTTC. Its protein product is CASSSAGQNSNYGYTF. The chain combines TRBV6-5 with TRBJ1-2; 7 bases are shared with TRBD1. Germline V lookup: CDR1 MNHEY, CDR2 SVGAGI. V was pared by 4 bases and J by 0 bases, with 8 bases of the junction left unmatched. CDR3 length: 16 amino acids.